Listed here are 14 T cell receptor beta chains from one sample, sequenced in a study of blood T cell repertoires in COVID-19. Method: immunoSEQ multiplex PCR; TCRdb's copy keeps in-frame clones and lacks some. The sample comprises some 210,000 clones, roughly 94% of which are singletons, and more than 0.95% rests with the top ten. The sequencing sample was made of peripheral blood. The source is a man aged 25-45 years with acute or convalescent COVID-19.

The CDR3 here is CASSIGSGSYEQFF. CDR3 DNA sequence: TGTGCCAGTAGTATCGGTAGCGGGAGTTATGAGCAGTTCTTC. The chain joins TRBV19 to TRBJ2-1, with TRBD2 matching over 9 bases. This CDR3 contains 14 residues. V gave up 3 bases and J gave up 8 bases; unmatched junction bases: 5. Germline assignment: CDR1 LNHDA and CDR2 SQIVND (reference sequence).

The rearrangement uses TRBV28 and TRBJ1-2, with 9 bases lining up with TRBD1. The CDR3 spans 13 residues. Trimming at V came to 10 bases and at J to 1 base, leaving 4 bases not matched to a gene. The V gene's germline CDR1 is MDHEN and CDR2 SYDVKM. The CDR3 DNA follows: TGTGCCATCGAGGACAGGGGTAACTATGGCTACACCTTC. Translating gives CAIEDRGNYGYTF.

This sequence joins TRBV5-1 and TRBJ2-3, with D perhaps TRBD2 (6 bases). The CDR3 covers 16 residues. Germline-derived CDR1 and CDR2 are SGHRS and YFSETQ. V dropped 4 bases and J dropped 0 bases, with 15 bases sitting between them. The CDR3 sequence: CASSAGTRGSTDTQYF. CDR3 bases: TGCGCCAGCAGCGCAGGGACCCGGGGGAGCACAGATACGCAGTATTTT.

This chain links TRBV2 with TRBJ2-1; a possible D gene is TRBD2 (5 bases). V gave up 10 bases and J gave up 2 bases, with 21 bases separating them. Germline V gene sequence: CDR1 SNHLY, CDR2 FYNNEI. This CDR3 is built from 16 residues. CDR3 DNA: TGTGCCACCCCTCAGTCCGCGGGTACCGCCTACAATGAGCAGTTCTTC. Translation: CATPQSAGTAYNEQFF.

The chain recombines TRBV18 with TRBJ2-7, with a weak D call TRBD2 (7 bases). CDR3 length: 17 amino acids. Trimming cost V 2 bases and J 0 bases, with 17 bases left between them. Germline-derived CDR1 and CDR2 are KGHSH and LQKENI. The CDR3 protein is CASSPSGGQYLSYEQYF. The CDR3 nucleotides are TGTGCCAGCTCACCATCGGGGGGCCAATACCTCTCCTACGAGCAGTACTTC.

Here the CDR3 DNA reads TGTGCCAGCAGCCGGGACAGACTAACCTACGAGCAGTACTTC. As protein: CASSRDRLTYEQYF. The chain has TRBV3-1 (or the pseudogene TRBV3-2) and TRBJ2-7, with 7 bases that match TRBD1. Germline assignment: CDR1 LGHDT and CDR2 YNNKEL (reference sequence). The length of the CDR3 is 14 residues. V was pared by 4 bases and J by 2 bases, with 5 bases of the junction left unmatched.

The chain recombines TRBV23-1 with TRBJ1-6, with TRBD1 matching 7 bases. TRBV23-1 is an ORF; its function is uncertain. The CDR3 is 21 residues long. Trimming took 7 bases from V and 0 from J; bases not matched to a gene: 21. The CDR3 loop is CASTYLGGTASESSYNSPLHF. For the CDR3, the DNA is TGCGCCAGCACCTACCTCGGAGGGACAGCAAGTGAGAGCTCCTATAATTCACCCCTCCACTTT.

This rearrangement joins TRBV7-3 to TRBJ2-1; 10 bases fit TRBD2. Germline assignment: CDR1 SGHTA and CDR2 FQGTGA. The CDR3 has 16 amino acids. Trimming removed 1 base from V and 3 bases from J; junction bases left unmatched: 3. CDR3 protein: CASSLRAGGVYNEQFF. The CDR3, as DNA: TGTGCCAGCAGCTTAAGAGCGGGAGGGGTCTACAATGAGCAGTTCTTC.

This chain connects TRBV5-1 to TRBJ2-3; 7 nucleotides line up with TRBD2. The CDR3 has 15 residues. Looked up from germline, CDR1 is SGHRS and CDR2 is YFSETQ. With 4 bases clipped from V and 2 bases from J, the junction kept 7 bases outside the gene matches. The CDR3 reads CASSRGDSPTDTQYF. The CDR3 DNA reads as TGCGCCAGCAGCCGGGGGGACTCACCCACAGATACGCAGTATTTT.

The chain carries TRBV30 and TRBJ1-5; 7 nucleotides match TRBD1. The CDR3 length is 13 residues. CDR1 and CDR2 (germline): GTSNPN, SVGIG (reference sequence). The V gene end was trimmed by 3 bases and the J gene end by 10 bases; junction bases not matched to a gene: 9. In DNA form, the CDR3 reads TGTGCCTGGAGGGGACAGCCAGGGGAACCCCAGCATTTT. Protein: CAWRGQPGEPQHF. Filled out from reference TRBV30 and TRBJ1-5, the complete variable domain reads SQTIHQWPATLVQPVGSPLSLECTVEGTSNPNLYWYRQAAGRGLQLLFYSVGIGQISSEVPQNLSASRPQDRQFILSSKKLLLSDSGFYLCAWRGQPGEPQHFGDGTRLSIL.

V is TRBV28 and J is TRBJ1-5; D is possibly TRBD1 (6 bases). Trimming took 8 bases from V and 5 from J, leaving 13 bases between them. There are 13 residues in the CDR3. Per germline, CDR1 MDHEN and CDR2 SYDVKM. CDR3: CASRTGGYQPQHF. The CDR3 DNA reads TGTGCCAGCCGTACGGGGGGCTATCAGCCCCAGCATTTT.

This chain joins TRBV3-1 (or the pseudogene TRBV3-2) and TRBJ1-2, with TRBD1 matching 8 bases. CDR3 length: 14 amino acids. Per germline, CDR1 LGHDT and CDR2 YNNKEL (reference sequence). J lost 8 bases, V lost 1 base, and 6 bases had no gene match. CDR3 coding DNA: TGTGCCAGCAGCCAAGGTCAGGGGGCAGGCGGCTACACCTTC. This gives the protein CASSQGQGAGGYTF.

The chain uses TRBV5-4 and TRBJ1-2, with D uncertain. The CDR3 sequence is 14 residues long. Germline V gene lookup returns CDR1 SGHNT and CDR2 YYREEE (reference sequence). Between the trimmed V and J ends, which lost 2 bases and 0 bases, there was a span of 8 bases. CDR3 loop: CASSFGLANYGYTF. The CDR3 bases are TGTGCCAGCAGCTTCGGGTTAGCTAACTATGGCTACACCTTC.

This sequence joins TRBV28 and TRBJ1-2, with 7 bases that match TRBD1. V shed 5 bases and J 4 bases; nucleotides not matched to a gene: 7. This CDR3 contains 14 residues. Germline V lookup: CDR1 MDHEN, CDR2 SYDVKM. CDR3 DNA: TGTGCCAGCAGTCTAGGGGGCGGAGGCTATGGCTACACCTTC. Residues: CASSLGGGGYGYTF.